This paragraph reports one T cell receptor (beta chain). Its antigen is undetermined. Repertoires were generated with immunoSEQ multiplex PCR, while TCRdb's copy carries only in-frame clones and drops some. The sample records about 130,000 clones, 86% being singletons. The germline CDR1 and CDR2 sequences are SGHTA and FQGNSA. The CDR3 has 15 residues. Trimming pared 1 base from V and 8 bases from J, leaving 17 bases between. This entry belongs to a study of identifying expanded T cells in peripheral blood. Broader study findings: Roughly 1.2 clones differed between technical replicates, versus around 15 and 19 over time. Approximately 2-week clone count variance significantly increased as total template count grew.

Healthy donors had no documented immune events, such as infections, while sampled. The sequenced sample consisted of blood. This chain uses TRBV7-2 with TRBJ1-2; D not certain. The TCR sequence derives from a person between 18 and 75 years old in good health. This chain's CDR3 is CASSLVRVMGYGYTF. As DNA, the CDR3 is TGTGCCAGCAGCTTAGTGAGGGTCATGGGGTACGGCTACACCTTC. The whole variable domain, remainder taken from reference TRBV7-2 and TRBJ1-2, is GAGVSQSPSNKVTEKGKDVELRCDPISGHTALYWYRQSLGQGLEFLIYFQGNSAPDKSGLPSDRFSAERTGGSVSTLTIQRTQQEDSAVYLCASSLVRVMGYGYTFGSGTRLTVV.